This TCR beta chain was observed in a study of cytomegalovirus exposure and HLA in healthy donors. Study-level background: Researchers found that roughly 81% of under 450 genotyped donors fell within the Caucasian-associated ancestry cluster.

General observations from the study: About 87% or about 30% of the time was how often most TCR beta V segments were productive, according to an earlier analysis.

V was trimmed by 5 bases and J by 1 base, leaving 14 bases between them. The CDR3 loop spans 15 amino acids. The germline V gene has CDR1 SGHAT and CDR2 FQNNGV. The PCR contained 60 Vbeta and 13 Jbeta primers. Using immunoSEQ multiplex PCR, the repertoire was profiled, and TCRdb retains in-frame clones only, with some absent. The sample table sets out 70,000 or so clones. Points on this clone: As yet, its antigen is unknown.

The clonotype originates from a female donor in good health and CMV-seropositive. Sequencing used PBMCs. V is TRBV11-2 and J is TRBJ1-1; D perhaps matches TRBD1 (6 bases). The CDR3 nucleotides are TGTGCCAGCAGCCCCGCCCCACAGGGGAACACTGAAGCTTTCTTT. It translates to CASSPAPQGNTEAFF.